This section outlines one TCR beta chain sequence together with its context. This CDR3 has 15 residues. In the source study's methods: Estimates of nucleated cell counts were drawn from the amplification of reference gene primers. Profiling relied on immunoSEQ multiplex PCR, and the TCRdb table lists in-frame clones only, not all of them. V and J calls and clone size are given by that table; D and trimming were obtained from the DNA. There are around 170,000 clones in the sample; 80% occur only once, and 6.5% to 7% lies in the top ten. This specimen comes from a study of blood T cell repertoires in COVID-19. Study as a whole: COVID-19 samples collected from the United States, Italy and Spain covered acute and convalescent phases. The analysed material was cDNA or gDNA that came from T cells, B-cell-depleted T cells, or PBMCs.

Sequenced input: peripheral blood. This TCR derives from a man in his 70s with active or convalescent COVID-19. The chain joins TRBV21-1 to TRBJ1-5; the table's D gene call, TRBD1, was not cross checked with the DNA. TRBV21-1 is a documented pseudogene. This CDR3 reads CASRQGQGDDQPQHF. CDR3 DNA sequence: TGTGCCAGCAGGCAAGGACAGGGGGATGATCAGCCCCAGCATTTT.